A selection of T cell receptor beta chains follows, all from one sample in a study of OX40 agonist ivuxolimab in advanced cancers. Repertoires were generated with immunoSEQ multiplex PCR, while TCRdb's copy carries only in-frame clones and drops some. The sample holds about 24,000 clones, around 77% seen once. This specimen consisted of CD4+ or CD8+ T cells sorted from blood, obtained in a trial of the OX40 agonist ivuxolimab. Receptors originate from an adult with an advanced solid tumor such as melanoma, head and neck, liver or kidney cancer. CDR3s include the opening cysteine and the closing phenylalanine or tryptophan. The order of the fields is clone size, V gene, D gene, J gene, CDR3 protein, CDR3 DNA. A D gene is named only where the DNA matches it firmly. Only part of the rows carry a size: once, few, many, or a class if the clone is expanded.

abundance: .; v_gene: TRBV4-1; d_gene: TRBD1; j_gene: TRBJ1-2; CDR3aa: CASSQDDRDRGFRNYGYTF; CDR3nt: TGCGCCAGCAGCCAAGATGACAGGGACAGGGGGTTTCGGAACTATGGCTACACCTTC
abundance: .; v_gene: TRBV5-6; d_gene: .; j_gene: TRBJ1-1; CDR3aa: CASSPGGRTEAFF; CDR3nt: TGTGCCAGCAGCCCGGGGGGACGCACTGAAGCTTTCTTT
abundance: .; v_gene: TRBV19; d_gene: .; j_gene: TRBJ1-1; CDR3aa: CASTIEGTSNTEAFF; CDR3nt: TGTGCCAGTACCATCGAGGGTACTTCGAACACTGAAGCTTTCTTT
abundance: .; v_gene: TRBV10-3; d_gene: .; j_gene: TRBJ1-3; CDR3aa: CAIKGAGSSGNTIYF; CDR3nt: TGTGCCATCAAAGGAGCAGGGAGCTCTGGAAACACCATATATTTT
abundance: once; v_gene: TRBV4-1; d_gene: .; j_gene: TRBJ2-7; CDR3aa: CASSQEKGGEQYF; CDR3nt: TGCGCCAGCAGCCAAGAAAAGGGGGGCGAGCAGTACTTC
abundance: .; v_gene: TRBV5-1; d_gene: TRBD2; j_gene: TRBJ2-1; CDR3aa: CASSLVAGGPGEQFF; CDR3nt: TGCGCCAGCAGCTTGGTAGCGGGGGGGCCGGGTGAGCAGTTCTTC
abundance: .; v_gene: TRBV7-9; d_gene: .; j_gene: TRBJ2-7; CDR3aa: CASSYPGRTSPYEQYF; CDR3nt: TGTGCCAGCAGCTATCCGGGACGGACCTCTCCCTACGAGCAGTACTTC
abundance: .; v_gene: TRBV11-3; d_gene: .; j_gene: TRBJ2-2; CDR3aa: CASSLSGLNTGELFF; CDR3nt: TGTGCCAGCAGCTTAAGTGGACTGAACACCGGGGAGCTGTTTTTT
abundance: medium-sized; v_gene: TRBV28; d_gene: .; j_gene: TRBJ1-5; CDR3aa: CASNPTGFNNQPQHF; CDR3nt: TGTGCCAGCAACCCGACAGGATTTAACAATCAGCCCCAGCATTTT
abundance: once; v_gene: TRBV19; d_gene: TRBD2; j_gene: TRBJ2-7; CDR3aa: CASSISGGRVDEQYF; CDR3nt: TGTGCCAGTAGTATTAGCGGGGGCCGGGTAGACGAGCAGTACTTC
abundance: .; v_gene: TRBV28; d_gene: .; j_gene: TRBJ1-1; CDR3aa: CASSLQGLGVNTEAFF; CDR3nt: TGTGCCAGCAGTTTACAGGGGTTAGGGGTGAACACTGAAGCTTTCTTT
abundance: .; v_gene: TRBV30; d_gene: .; j_gene: TRBJ2-1; CDR3aa: CAWRDYNEQFF; CDR3nt: TGTGCCTGGAGGGATTACAATGAGCAGTTCTTC
abundance: .; v_gene: TRBV4-1; d_gene: .; j_gene: TRBJ1-1; CDR3aa: CASSQERNPNTEAFF; CDR3nt: TGCGCCAGCAGCCAAGAAAGAAATCCGAACACTGAAGCTTTCTTT
abundance: .; v_gene: TRBV6-1; d_gene: TRBD1; j_gene: TRBJ1-6; CDR3aa: CASSGGQVGVFRVIDSPLHF; CDR3nt: TGTGCCAGCAGTGGAGGACAGGTTGGAGTATTCAGGGTTATTGATTCACCCCTCCACTTT
abundance: .; v_gene: TRBV7-9; d_gene: TRBD1; j_gene: TRBJ2-1; CDR3aa: CASAGPGQGHNEQFF; CDR3nt: TGTGCCAGCGCCGGACCGGGACAGGGGCACAATGAGCAGTTCTTC
abundance: once; v_gene: TRBV5-5; d_gene: .; j_gene: TRBJ1-5; CDR3aa: CASRAGANSNQPQHF; CDR3nt: TGTGCCAGCAGGGCGGGCGCCAATAGCAATCAGCCCCAGCATTTT
abundance: .; v_gene: TRBV5-1; d_gene: .; j_gene: TRBJ1-1; CDR3aa: CASSLGTNNEAFF; CDR3nt: TGCGCCAGCAGCTTGGGGACAAACAATGAAGCTTTCTTT
abundance: .; v_gene: TRBV28; d_gene: .; j_gene: TRBJ1-2; CDR3aa: CASGTLGLGGYTF; CDR3nt: TGTGCCAGCGGCACCTTAGGGTTGGGCGGCTACACCTTC
abundance: few; v_gene: TRBV10-3; d_gene: .; j_gene: TRBJ1-1; CDR3aa: CAISAKGDLNTEAFF; CDR3nt: TGTGCCATCAGTGCCAAAGGGGACCTGAACACTGAAGCTTTCTTT
abundance: once; v_gene: TRBV27; d_gene: TRBD1; j_gene: TRBJ1-2; CDR3aa: CASSLRDQGGANYGYTF; CDR3nt: TGTGCCAGCAGTTTAAGGGATCAGGGGGGAGCTAACTATGGCTACACCTTC
abundance: .; v_gene: TRBV27; d_gene: .; j_gene: TRBJ1-2; CDR3aa: CASRGGGVGGYTF; CDR3nt: TGTGCCAGCAGAGGGGGGGGCGTTGGTGGCTACACCTTC
abundance: .; v_gene: TRBV6-1; d_gene: .; j_gene: TRBJ1-3; CDR3aa: CASSDGSGNTIYF; CDR3nt: TGTGCCAGCAGTGACGGCTCTGGAAACACCATATATTTT
abundance: .; v_gene: TRBV30; d_gene: .; j_gene: TRBJ1-1; CDR3aa: CAWSVWALNTEAFF; CDR3nt: TGTGCCTGGAGTGTCTGGGCCCTGAACACTGAAGCTTTCTTT
abundance: .; v_gene: TRBV5-5; d_gene: .; j_gene: TRBJ1-2; CDR3aa: CASSLDSRGRNYGYTF; CDR3nt: TGTGCCAGCAGCTTGGATTCCCGGGGCCGGAACTATGGCTACACCTTC
abundance: .; v_gene: TRBV7-3; d_gene: .; j_gene: TRBJ1-1; CDR3aa: CASSLEGGVTEAFF; CDR3nt: TGTGCCAGCAGCTTAGAAGGTGGGGTTACTGAAGCTTTCTTT
abundance: .; v_gene: TRBV7-9; d_gene: .; j_gene: TRBJ1-1; CDR3aa: CASSLDWSNTEAFF; CDR3nt: TGTGCCAGCAGCTTAGATTGGTCGAACACTGAAGCTTTCTTT
abundance: .; v_gene: TRBV2; d_gene: TRBD1; j_gene: TRBJ2-2; CDR3aa: CASIKTGGGTGELFF; CDR3nt: TGTGCCAGCATTAAGACAGGGGGCGGAACCGGGGAGCTGTTTTTT
abundance: few; v_gene: TRBV7-9; d_gene: .; j_gene: TRBJ1-6; CDR3aa: CASSLTGMSSPLHF; CDR3nt: TGTGCCAGCAGCTTAACAGGGATGAGTTCACCCCTCCACTTT
abundance: .; v_gene: TRBV6-1; d_gene: TRBD1; j_gene: TRBJ1-2; CDR3aa: CASKSGGSYYGYTF; CDR3nt: TGTGCCAGCAAATCAGGGGGCTCCTACTATGGCTACACCTTC
abundance: .; v_gene: TRBV7-7; d_gene: .; j_gene: TRBJ2-5; CDR3aa: CASSLAGGSQETQYF; CDR3nt: TGTGCCAGCAGCTTAGCGGGGGGATCCCAAGAGACCCAGTACTTC
abundance: .; v_gene: TRBV11-2; d_gene: .; j_gene: TRBJ2-2; CDR3aa: CASSLGGAGELFF; CDR3nt: TGTGCCAGCAGCTTAGGAGGCGCCGGGGAGCTGTTTTTT
abundance: .; v_gene: TRBV25-1; d_gene: .; j_gene: TRBJ2-1; CDR3aa: CASSEYGTYNEQFF; CDR3nt: TGTGCCAGCAGTGAATACGGAACCTACAATGAGCAGTTCTTC
abundance: once; v_gene: TRBV7-9; d_gene: .; j_gene: TRBJ2-2; CDR3aa: CASSPRGTGELFF; CDR3nt: TGTGCCAGCAGCCCCAGGGGAACCGGGGAGCTGTTTTTT
abundance: .; v_gene: TRBV6-1; d_gene: .; j_gene: TRBJ1-2; CDR3aa: CASSEVARAKHANYGYTF; CDR3nt: TGTGCCAGCAGTGAAGTGGCCAGGGCCAAACATGCTAACTATGGCTACACCTTC